This T cell receptor beta chain was sequenced for a study of CD8 T cells in ankylosing spondylitis. Study results and limitations: One TCR beta motif, made up of several highly homologous variants, appeared characteristic of ankylosing spondylitis blood.

Between the trimmed V and J ends, which lost 4 bases and 2 bases, there was a span of 12 bases. Germline values: CDR1 MGHRA, CDR2 YSYEKL. CDR3 length equals 15 residues. This clonotype turned up a few times. What it recognizes is unknown. Each CDR3 protein is one row after TCRdb ran MiXCR on the 5' RACE reads. The table has over 450,000 distinct CDR3 sequences, roughly 12% seen once. The V gene is TRBV4-1, the J gene TRBJ1-5; perhaps TRBD1 as D (5 bases). The sequence was collected from a male donor with ankylosing spondylitis. The sequenced sample was blood, either unsorted or a sorted T cell fraction (not recorded which). The CDR3 loop reads CASSLWQGGNQPQHF. The CDR3, as DNA: TGCGCCAGCAGCCTCTGGCAGGGAGGCAATCAGCCCCAGCATTTT.